The rows below give T cell receptor beta chains drawn from one sample of a study of OX40 agonist ivuxolimab in advanced cancers. Libraries were prepared by immunoSEQ multiplex PCR; TCRdb keeps only in-frame clonotypes and omits some of them. The data show tens of thousands of clones, with approximately 90% seen just once and about an eighth held by the top ten. This material consisted of CD4+ or CD8+ T cells sorted from blood, taken in a trial of the OX40 agonist ivuxolimab. Receptors originate from an adult with an advanced solid tumor such as melanoma, head and neck, liver or kidney cancer. CDR3s include the opening cysteine and the closing phenylalanine or tryptophan. Each record gives: J gene, clone size, D gene, V gene, CDR3 protein, CDR3 DNA. D genes are given only for firm matches. Clone size is stated in some rows and not others, as once, few, many or a class when expanded.

J: TRBJ1-2
size: once
D: NA
V: TRBV5-1
CDR3: CASSLPSLRDGYTF
DNA: TGCGCCAGCAGCTTGCCCTCCTTGCGCGATGGCTACACCTTC

J: TRBJ2-7
size: many
D: NA
V: TRBV11-2
CDR3: CASSAGTVLDEQYF
DNA: TGTGCCAGCAGCGCCGGGACGGTCTTAGACGAGCAGTACTTC

J: TRBJ2-7
size: NA
D: NA
V: TRBV5-5
CDR3: CASSLELVYEQYF
DNA: TGTGCCAGCAGCTTGGAGCTAGTCTACGAGCAGTACTTC

J: TRBJ1-2
size: NA
D: NA
V: TRBV20-1
CDR3: CSAYWGYTF
DNA: TGCAGTGCCTATTGGGGCTACACCTTC

J: TRBJ2-7
size: NA
D: NA
V: TRBV30
CDR3: CAWSPGVGSYEQYF
DNA: TGTGCCTGGAGTCCAGGGGTAGGTAGCTACGAGCAGTACTTC

J: TRBJ1-6
size: medium-sized
D: NA
V: TRBV6-5
CDR3: CASSYDGFNSPLHF
DNA: TGTGCCAGCAGTTACGACGGATTCAATTCACCCCTCCACTTT

J: TRBJ2-1
size: NA
D: TRBD2
V: TRBV4-2
CDR3: CASSQALAVYNEQFF
DNA: TGTGCCAGCAGCCAAGCCCTAGCGGTGTACAATGAGCAGTTCTTC

J: TRBJ2-6
size: NA
D: NA
V: TRBV11-3
CDR3: CASSSYSGANVLTF
DNA: TGTGCCAGCAGCTCGTACTCTGGGGCCAACGTCCTGACTTTC

J: TRBJ2-1
size: NA
D: TRBD2
V: TRBV19
CDR3: CASSIGTSHNEQFF
DNA: TGTGCCAGTAGTATAGGGACTAGTCACAATGAGCAGTTCTTC

J: TRBJ2-2
size: once
D: NA
V: TRBV6-5
CDR3: CASSYQTGDTGELFF
DNA: TGTGCCAGCAGTTACCAGACAGGAGACACCGGGGAGCTGTTTTTT

J: TRBJ2-7
size: NA
D: NA
V: TRBV29-1
CDR3: CSVDGGLASLLYEQYF
DNA: TGCAGCGTTGACGGGGGACTGGCGTCACTCCTTTACGAGCAGTACTTC

J: TRBJ1-1
size: NA
D: NA
V: TRBV2
CDR3: CASRPGAFGNTEAFF
DNA: TGTGCCAGCAGGCCAGGGGCGTTCGGGAACACTGAAGCTTTCTTT

J: TRBJ1-5
size: once
D: TRBD1
V: TRBV28
CDR3: CASSRWTGEYQPQHF
DNA: TGTGCCAGCAGTCGCTGGACAGGGGAGTATCAGCCCCAGCATTTT

J: TRBJ1-5
size: NA
D: NA
V: TRBV19
CDR3: CASSIGGSNQPQHF
DNA: TGTGCCAGTAGTATCGGGGGGAGCAATCAGCCCCAGCATTTT

J: TRBJ2-1
size: few
D: TRBD2
V: TRBV5-6
CDR3: CASSSPGLAGYNEQFF
DNA: TGTGCCAGCAGCTCACCGGGACTAGCGGGGTACAATGAGCAGTTCTTC

J: TRBJ1-4
size: NA
D: NA
V: TRBV19
CDR3: CASSLGRPRPEKLFF
DNA: TGTGCCAGTAGCCTTGGGAGGCCGCGTCCTGAAAAACTGTTTTTT